This T cell receptor beta chain was captured by sequencing in a study of blood T cell repertoires in COVID-19. The table came from immunoSEQ multiplex PCR; TCRdb's copy has only in-frame clones and leaves some out. The table lists 220,000 or so clones, more than 70% of them singletons, with about 3.6% in the top ten. The junction had 10 bases not matched to a gene; V was cut back by 2 bases and J by 8 bases. CDR1 and CDR2 from the germline V gene are LGHDT and YNNKEL (reference sequence). This CDR3 contains 15 residues. The TCR sequence derives from a woman aged 80 or older with acute or convalescent COVID-19. Sequenced input: peripheral blood. The chain is built from TRBV3-1 (or the pseudogene TRBV3-2) and TRBJ1-2; 8 nucleotides agree with TRBD1. CDR3 residues: CASSQTHRTGQGYTF. The DNA for the CDR3 is TGTGCCAGCAGCCAAACGCACAGGACAGGGCAAGGCTACACCTTC.